This T cell receptor beta chain comes out of a study of OX40 agonist ivuxolimab in advanced cancers. Study information: The group had a mean age of 60 years, ranged from 23 to 79, and was 82.7% male. Partial responses were seen in three patients, one with hepatocellular carcinoma and two with cutaneous melanoma. General study results and limits: Low normalized T-cell clonal expansion also characterized some of the nonresponders. Fewer expanded clones were found on average in CD4+ than in CD8+ T cells.

The CDR3 consists of 12 residues. Points on this clone: Its antigen is unknown. Mismatch with germline at one junction end may stem from a read error.

The method was immunoSEQ multiplex PCR; TCRdb's version includes in-frame clones alone and lacks a portion of them. This sample has 53,000 or so clones, with roughly 80% found just once. The material sequenced was CD4+ or CD8+ T cells sorted from blood, taken in a trial of the OX40 agonist ivuxolimab. This clonotype originated in an adult with an advanced solid tumor such as melanoma, head and neck, liver or kidney cancer. The V call is TRBV23-1, the J call TRBJ2-1; possibly TRBD2 for D (6 bases). TRBV23-1 is an ORF for which the function is uncertain. CDR3 protein: CASSQPGKGLIF. In DNA, the CDR3 is TGCGCCAGCAGTCAACCTGGGAAGGGACTCATCTTC.